The rows below give T cell receptor beta chains drawn from one sample of a study of CD8 T cells in ankylosing spondylitis. Each CDR3 protein gets one entry after TCRdb re-called the 5' RACE reads with MiXCR. Here the sample spans hundreds of thousands of distinct CDR3 sequences, roughly a tenth being singletons. Input material: blood, either unsorted or a sorted T cell fraction (not recorded which). These receptors all come from a male donor with ankylosing spondylitis or in good health (not recorded which). CDR3s include the opening cysteine and the closing phenylalanine or tryptophan. A D gene is named only where the DNA matches it firmly. Where a row states a size, it is once, few, many or the class of an expanded clone; other rows omit it.

V gene: TRBV18; D gene: .; J gene: TRBJ1-1; clone size: .; CDR3 protein: CASSSRVEAFF; CDR3 DNA: TGTGCCAGCTCATCCCGGGTCGAAGCTTTCTTT
V gene: TRBV12-3/TRBV12-4; D gene: .; J gene: TRBJ2-5; clone size: many; CDR3 protein: CASSVQETQYF; CDR3 DNA: TGTGCCAGCAGTGTCCAAGAGACCCAGTACTTC
V gene: TRBV7-7; D gene: TRBD1; J gene: TRBJ2-3; clone size: .; CDR3 protein: CASSPGDRGSADTQYF; CDR3 DNA: TGTGCTAGCAGCCCAGGGGACAGGGGGAGCGCAGATACGCAGTATTTT
V gene: TRBV7-3; D gene: .; J gene: TRBJ1-2; clone size: many; CDR3 protein: CASSSPNTGYGYTF; CDR3 DNA: TGTGCCAGCAGCTCACCTAATACTGGCTATGGCTACACCTTC
V gene: TRBV5-1; D gene: .; J gene: TRBJ1-5; clone size: many; CDR3 protein: CASSRTGSNNQPQHF; CDR3 DNA: TGCGCCAGCAGCCGAACAGGGTCTAACAATCAGCCCCAGCATTTT
V gene: TRBV5-5; D gene: .; J gene: TRBJ1-2; clone size: .; CDR3 protein: CASSLGGVNYGYTF; CDR3 DNA: TGTGCCAGCAGCTTGGGCGGGGTTAACTATGGCTACACCTTC
V gene: TRBV12-3/TRBV12-4; D gene: TRBD2; J gene: TRBJ2-3; clone size: many; CDR3 protein: CASSLAGGADTQYF; CDR3 DNA: TGTGCCAGCAGTTTAGCGGGGGGGGCAGATACGCAGTATTTT
V gene: TRBV29-1; D gene: .; J gene: TRBJ1-1; clone size: few; CDR3 protein: CSALVNTEAFF; CDR3 DNA: TGCAGCGCCTTAGTGAACACTGAAGCTTTCTTT
V gene: TRBV7-6; D gene: .; J gene: TRBJ1-1; clone size: .; CDR3 protein: CASSTEHRRNTEAFF; CDR3 DNA: TGTGCCAGCAGCACCGAGCACCGCAGGAACACTGAAGCTTTCTTT
V gene: TRBV7-9; D gene: .; J gene: TRBJ2-3; clone size: few; CDR3 protein: CASSSTGRDTNTDTQYF; CDR3 DNA: TGTGCCAGCAGCTCCACCGGCCGGGACACCAACACAGATACGCAGTATTTT
V gene: TRBV5-1; D gene: .; J gene: TRBJ2-3; clone size: many; CDR3 protein: CASSDSGGAHDTQYF; CDR3 DNA: TGCGCCAGCAGCGATTCCGGTGGGGCCCACGATACGCAGTATTTT
V gene: TRBV5-1; D gene: TRBD2; J gene: TRBJ2-7; clone size: .; CDR3 protein: CASSSAGLAGGLIDEQYF; CDR3 DNA: TGCGCCAGCAGCTCGGCGGGACTAGCGGGGGGGCTGATCGACGAGCAGTACTTC
V gene: TRBV20-1; D gene: .; J gene: TRBJ1-5; clone size: .; CDR3 protein: CSAASEGLRRNQPQHF; CDR3 DNA: TGCAGTGCTGCCTCGGAGGGGCTCCGGCGAAATCAGCCCCAGCATTTT
V gene: TRBV5-1; D gene: TRBD2; J gene: TRBJ2-3; clone size: many; CDR3 protein: CASSAGTSGSTDTQYF; CDR3 DNA: TGCGCCAGCAGCGCCGGGACTAGCGGCAGCACAGATACGCAGTATTTT
V gene: TRBV6-1; D gene: .; J gene: TRBJ1-1; clone size: .; CDR3 protein: CASSKETHTEAFF; CDR3 DNA: TGTGCCAGCAGTAAAGAAACGCACACTGAAGCTTTCTTT
V gene: TRBV6-1; D gene: .; J gene: TRBJ1-5; clone size: .; CDR3 protein: CASSGGSLAGLVGNQPQHF; CDR3 DNA: TGTGCCAGCAGTGGGGGCAGCCTAGCAGGGTTGGTGGGCAATCAGCCCCAGCATTTT
V gene: TRBV5-1; D gene: .; J gene: TRBJ1-1; clone size: .; CDR3 protein: CASSSEWAGAFF; CDR3 DNA: TGCGCCAGCAGCTCCGAATGGGCTGGAGCTTTCTTT
V gene: TRBV29-1; D gene: .; J gene: TRBJ2-3; clone size: .; CDR3 protein: CSVEGAPTDTQYF; CDR3 DNA: TGCAGCGTTGAGGGGGCCCCCACAGATACGCAGTATTTT
V gene: TRBV12-3/TRBV12-4; D gene: .; J gene: TRBJ2-1; clone size: many; CDR3 protein: CASSFMGDEQFF; CDR3 DNA: TGTGCCAGCAGTTTTATGGGGGATGAGCAGTTCTTC
V gene: TRBV12-3/TRBV12-4; D gene: .; J gene: TRBJ2-1; clone size: .; CDR3 protein: CASSIMRGTEQFF; CDR3 DNA: TGTGCCAGCAGCATCATGAGGGGGACTGAGCAGTTCTTC
V gene: TRBV7-9; D gene: .; J gene: TRBJ2-5; clone size: many; CDR3 protein: CASSLGGEQETQYF; CDR3 DNA: TGTGCCAGCAGCTTGGGCGGGGAACAAGAGACCCAGTACTTC
V gene: TRBV5-1; D gene: .; J gene: TRBJ2-7; clone size: many; CDR3 protein: CASSLSQGVPEQYF; CDR3 DNA: TGCGCCAGCAGCTTGTCCCAGGGCGTTCCCGAGCAGTACTTC
V gene: TRBV7-9; D gene: TRBD2; J gene: TRBJ2-3; clone size: .; CDR3 protein: CASSLGGLAGSADTQYF; CDR3 DNA: TGTGCCAGCAGCTTAGGGGGACTAGCGGGTTCGGCAGATACGCAGTATTTT
V gene: TRBV2; D gene: TRBD1; J gene: TRBJ2-4; clone size: .; CDR3 protein: CASSDPDRKNIQYF; CDR3 DNA: TGTGCCAGCAGTGATCCGGACAGGAAAAACATTCAGTACTTC
V gene: TRBV6-1; D gene: .; J gene: TRBJ2-1; clone size: many; CDR3 protein: CASSAERGIGDEQFF; CDR3 DNA: TGTGCCAGCAGTGCAGAACGGGGAATTGGGGATGAGCAGTTCTTC
V gene: TRBV30; D gene: .; J gene: TRBJ1-4; clone size: .; CDR3 protein: CAWSVGAANEKLFF; CDR3 DNA: TGTGCCTGGAGTGTAGGGGCAGCTAATGAAAAACTGTTTTTT
V gene: TRBV7-9; D gene: TRBD1; J gene: TRBJ1-2; clone size: many; CDR3 protein: CASSLAPKQGGAYGYTF; CDR3 DNA: TGTGCCAGCAGCTTAGCCCCCAAACAAGGGGGCGCATATGGCTACACCTTC
V gene: TRBV30; D gene: .; J gene: TRBJ2-3; clone size: many; CDR3 protein: CACALMSDTQYF; CDR3 DNA: TGTGCCTGTGCTTTAATGTCAGATACGCAGTATTTT
V gene: TRBV6-5; D gene: .; J gene: TRBJ1-4; clone size: .; CDR3 protein: CASSYSPDQDEKLFF; CDR3 DNA: TGTGCCAGCAGTTACTCGCCGGACCAAGACGAAAAACTGTTTTTT
V gene: TRBV5-1; D gene: .; J gene: TRBJ2-1; clone size: few; CDR3 protein: CASSVDEILYNEQFF; CDR3 DNA: TGCGCCAGCAGTGTTGATGAGATACTTTACAATGAGCAGTTCTTC
V gene: TRBV5-1; D gene: TRBD1; J gene: TRBJ2-5; clone size: .; CDR3 protein: CASSLAGQLRQETQYF; CDR3 DNA: TGCGCCAGCAGCTTGGCGGGACAGCTAAGACAAGAGACCCAGTACTTC
V gene: TRBV25-1; D gene: .; J gene: TRBJ2-3; clone size: .; CDR3 protein: CASSEYRTDTDTQYF; CDR3 DNA: TGTGCCAGCAGTGAATATCGGACAGACACAGATACGCAGTATTTT
V gene: TRBV7-2; D gene: .; J gene: TRBJ2-7; clone size: many; CDR3 protein: CASSPRRASSYEQYF; CDR3 DNA: TGTGCCAGCAGCCCGAGAAGGGCCAGCTCCTACGAGCAGTACTTC
V gene: TRBV6-2/TRBV6-3; D gene: TRBD2; J gene: TRBJ2-2; clone size: few; CDR3 protein: CASIPAGTGELFF; CDR3 DNA: TGTGCCAGCATCCCAGCGGGGACCGGGGAGCTGTTTTTT
V gene: TRBV7-2; D gene: TRBD2; J gene: TRBJ2-5; clone size: few; CDR3 protein: CASSLVWTRETQYF; CDR3 DNA: TGTGCCAGCAGCTTAGTATGGACTAGAGAGACCCAGTACTTC
V gene: TRBV20-1; D gene: TRBD2; J gene: TRBJ2-5; clone size: few; CDR3 protein: CSAALAGGQETQYF; CDR3 DNA: TGCAGTGCTGCACTAGCGGGGGGCCAAGAGACCCAGTACTTC
V gene: TRBV2; D gene: .; J gene: TRBJ1-1; clone size: .; CDR3 protein: CAFCPFLGPALSGNTEAFF; CDR3 DNA: TGTGCCTTCTGCCCCTTCCTCGGTCCCGCTCTATCTGGGAACACTGAAGCTTTCTTT
V gene: TRBV20-1; D gene: .; J gene: TRBJ2-7; clone size: .; CDR3 protein: CSASGIGNSYEQYF; CDR3 DNA: TGCAGTGCTAGCGGTATCGGGAATTCCTACGAGCAGTACTTC
V gene: TRBV12-3/TRBV12-4; D gene: TRBD1; J gene: TRBJ1-4; clone size: .; CDR3 protein: CASSQTGEVNEKLFF; CDR3 DNA: TGTGCCAGCAGTCAAACAGGGGAGGTTAATGAAAAACTGTTTTTT
V gene: TRBV29-1; D gene: .; J gene: TRBJ2-5; clone size: .; CDR3 protein: CSVENRAVRETQYF; CDR3 DNA: TGCAGCGTTGAGAACAGGGCGGTTCGAGAGACCCAGTACTTC
V gene: TRBV28; D gene: .; J gene: TRBJ1-3; clone size: .; CDR3 protein: CASSRPGNRGGSGNTIYF; CDR3 DNA: TGTGCCAGCAGCCGTCCGGGGAATCGGGGTGGATCTGGAAACACCATATATTTT
V gene: TRBV7-9; D gene: .; J gene: TRBJ2-1; clone size: .; CDR3 protein: CATQPPAGANEQFF; CDR3 DNA: TGTGCCACCCAACCCCCGGCAGGGGCCAATGAGCAGTTCTTC
V gene: TRBV7-8; D gene: .; J gene: TRBJ2-3; clone size: many; CDR3 protein: CASSPDPRDTQYF; CDR3 DNA: TGTGCCAGCAGCCCCGACCCCAGGGATACGCAGTATTTT
V gene: TRBV6-1; D gene: TRBD2; J gene: TRBJ2-7; clone size: .; CDR3 protein: CASSRGTSAYEQYF; CDR3 DNA: TGTGCCAGCAGTCGAGGGACTAGCGCCTACGAGCAGTACTTC
V gene: TRBV3-1; D gene: .; J gene: TRBJ1-1; clone size: .; CDR3 protein: CASSPFRGSGTEAFF; CDR3 DNA: TGTGCCAGCAGCCCGTTCCGGGGGTCGGGCACTGAAGCTTTCTTT
V gene: TRBV20-1; D gene: TRBD1; J gene: TRBJ2-2; clone size: many; CDR3 protein: CSARGQGANTGELFF; CDR3 DNA: TGCAGTGCTAGGGGTCAGGGGGCGAACACCGGGGAGCTGTTTTTT
V gene: TRBV20-1; D gene: .; J gene: TRBJ1-4; clone size: many; CDR3 protein: CSARDEGPNEKLFF; CDR3 DNA: TGCAGTGCTAGAGATGAGGGTCCCAATGAAAAACTGTTTTTT
V gene: TRBV12-3/TRBV12-4; D gene: TRBD2; J gene: TRBJ2-7; clone size: many; CDR3 protein: CASSGTSGSYEQYF; CDR3 DNA: TGTGCCAGCAGTGGGACTAGCGGTTCCTACGAGCAGTACTTC
V gene: TRBV12-3/TRBV12-4; D gene: TRBD2; J gene: TRBJ2-5; clone size: many; CDR3 protein: CASGLAGGQETQYF; CDR3 DNA: TGTGCCAGCGGCTTAGCGGGGGGCCAAGAGACCCAGTACTTC
V gene: TRBV24-1; D gene: .; J gene: TRBJ2-3; clone size: many; CDR3 protein: CATESSTDTQYF; CDR3 DNA: TGTGCCACCGAGTCGAGCACAGATACGCAGTATTTT
V gene: TRBV5-1; D gene: TRBD2; J gene: TRBJ2-3; clone size: few; CDR3 protein: CASSLLAGGSTDTQYF; CDR3 DNA: TGCGCCAGCAGCTTGTTGGCGGGGGGGAGCACAGATACGCAGTATTTT
V gene: TRBV12-3/TRBV12-4; D gene: TRBD1; J gene: TRBJ2-1; clone size: many; CDR3 protein: CASRRQGGGEEQFF; CDR3 DNA: TGTGCCAGCAGACGACAGGGTGGAGGTGAAGAGCAGTTCTTC
V gene: TRBV7-3; D gene: .; J gene: TRBJ2-7; clone size: many; CDR3 protein: CASSYPGGREQYF; CDR3 DNA: TGTGCCAGCAGCTATCCTGGAGGACGCGAGCAGTACTTC
V gene: TRBV12-3/TRBV12-4; D gene: .; J gene: TRBJ1-1; clone size: .; CDR3 protein: CASTASDGRVNTEAFF; CDR3 DNA: TGTGCCAGCACCGCCTCGGACGGAAGAGTGAACACTGAAGCTTTCTTT
V gene: TRBV12-3/TRBV12-4; D gene: TRBD2; J gene: TRBJ2-1; clone size: .; CDR3 protein: CASSFGIAGVNEQFF; CDR3 DNA: TGTGCCAGCAGTTTCGGGATAGCGGGGGTGAATGAGCAGTTCTTC